The 27 T cell receptor beta chains below all came from one sample that was sequenced in a study of T cells in women clearing cervical HPV infection. Sequencing used immunoSEQ multiplex PCR; TCRdb keeps in-frame clones, though not all of them. The listing contains 20,000 to 25,000 clones. Sample: blood buffy coat. These receptors were taken from a woman aged 18-69 years with a cervical HPV16 infection that either progressed to CIN3+ or cleared (not recorded which).

For this clone: The CDR3 end lies 3 residues beyond the end of the read and is filled in from the germline J gene. J is TRBJ1-2 and V is TRBV5-1, with a tentative D call TRBD1 (5 bases). V lost 4 bases and J 1 base, leaving 14 bases between the germline ends. This CDR3 contains 15 residues. Germline values: CDR1 SGHRS, CDR2 YFSETQ. The CDR3 spells CASSLLFGGNYGYTF. The CDR3 DNA, read in part, is TGCGCCAGCAGCCTTTTATTCGGGGGTAACTATGGC. Combining the CDR3 with reference TRBV5-1 and TRBJ1-2 gives the whole variable domain KAGVTQTPRYLIKTRGQQVTLSCSPISGHRSVSWYQQTPGQGLQFLFEYFSETQRNKGNFPGRFSGRQFSNSRSEMNVSTLELGDSALYLCASSLLFGGNYGYTFGSGTRLTVV.

A note on this clone: The CDR3 end is not reached by the read, which stops 3 residues before it; the germline J gene fills it in. The rearrangement uses TRBV20-1 and TRBJ2-7; 8 bases match TRBD1. The CDR3 totals 15 residues. The germline gives CDR1 DFQATT, CDR2 SNEGSKA (reference sequence). V was pared by 5 bases and J by 2 bases, with 11 bases of the junction left unmatched. The sequenced CDR3 bases are TGCAGTGCTGAACCTCCGGGACAGGCTGCCTACGAG. Encoded protein: CSAEPPGQAAYE. The CDR3 reads in full as CSAEPPGQAAYEQYF.

With respect to this clone: The read ends 3 residues shy of where the CDR3 ends; the end is completed using the germline J gene. The V call is TRBV20-1, the J call TRBJ2-7; 10 nucleotides align to TRBD1. The CDR3 runs to 14 residues. Losses at the gene ends were 2 bases for V and 3 bases for J; bases not matched to a gene: 4. Looked up from germline, CDR1 is DFQATT and CDR2 is SNEGSKA (reference sequence). The CDR3 bases that were read are TGCAGTGCTAGACGGGGACAGGGGAACTACGAG. Protein sequence: CSARRGQGNYE. The whole CDR3 sequence is CSARRGQGNYEQYF.

The CDR3 DNA, read in part, is TGTGCCAGCAGTGAGACTAGCGGGATATACGAG. This gives the protein CASSETSGIYE. The full CDR3 protein is CASSETSGIYEQYF. The V gene is TRBV6-1, the J gene TRBJ2-7; TRBD2 aligns across 11 bases. The read terminates 3 residues ahead of where the CDR3 ends, so the germline J gene completes it. V lost 3 bases to trimming and J lost 4 bases; unmatched junction nucleotides: 2. The germline CDR1 and CDR2 sequences are MNHNS and SASEGT. This CDR3 has 14 amino acids.

On this clone: The observed sequence ends 3 residues before the CDR3 terminus, with the missing tail filled in from the germline J gene. J is TRBJ1-6 and V is TRBV20-1; the D gene is possibly TRBD1 (6 bases). The ends were cut back, 6 bases at V and 4 bases at J, with 13 bases in the middle. The CDR3 runs 14 residues. The germline V gene has CDR1 DFQATT and CDR2 SNEGSKA (reference sequence). Partial CDR3 DNA: TGCAGTGCCACCCCGGGACAATATAATTCACCC. Its protein product is CSATPGQYNSP. The full CDR3 is CSATPGQYNSPLHF.

Points on this clone: The CDR3 is cut off 3 residues early in the read; its end comes from the germline J gene. The rearrangement links TRBV20-1 to TRBJ1-5, with D hard to call. The CDR3 totals 15 residues. Trimming stripped 5 bases from V and 4 bases from J, with 18 bases between. Germline CDR1 DFQATT, CDR2 SNEGSKA (reference sequence). The DNA read from the CDR3 is TGCAGTGCTTCCCGGTTGAGAGCTAATAATCAGCCC. Translation: CSASRLRANNQP. The entire CDR3 protein reads CSASRLRANNQPQHF.

Comments on this clone: The sequenced fragment ends 3 residues before the CDR3 boundary, so the rest is inferred from the germline J gene. This rearrangement joins TRBV30 to TRBJ2-7, with D unresolved. The CDR3 sequence is 10 residues long. Trimming cost V 7 bases and J 3 bases, with 7 bases left between them. Germline V gene data show CDR1 as GTSNPN and CDR2 as SVGIG (reference sequence). The DNA read from the CDR3 is TGTGCCTTAGGGCGCTACGAG. Protein product: CALGRYE. The whole CDR3 region reads CALGRYEQYF.

Partial CDR3 DNA: TGCAGTGCACGGGGACTATCTGGGCGAGAGGAGACC. This sequence encodes CSARGLSGREET. In full, the CDR3 reads CSARGLSGREETQYF. V is TRBV20-1 and J is TRBJ2-5, with 7 bases fitting TRBD2. Coverage ceases 3 residues before the CDR3 finishes, and the germline J gene fills in the end. The CDR3 extends over 15 amino acids. V trimming: 6 bases; J trimming: 5 bases; junction bases outside the gene matches: 15. Germline V lookup: CDR1 DFQATT, CDR2 SNEGSKA (reference sequence).

A word on this clone: Read sequence stops 3 residues before the CDR3 end, and the germline J gene provides the missing end. The chain combines TRBV13 with TRBJ2-5; 7 nucleotides line up with TRBD2. V was pared by 5 bases and J by 4 bases, with 13 bases of the junction left unmatched. The CDR3 covers 16 residues. Germline lookup yields CDR1 PRHDT and CDR2 FYEKMQ (reference sequence). The CDR3 region is CASSLLASWGSETQYF. CDR3 DNA (partial): TGTGCCAGCAGCCTACTAGCGAGTTGGGGGTCAGAGACC. Based on the CDR3 plus reference TRBV13 and TRBJ2-5, the full variable domain is AAGVIQSPRHLIKEKRETATLKCYPIPRHDTVYWYQQGPGQDPQFLISFYEKMQSDKGSIPDRFSAQQFSDYHSELNMSSLELGDSALYFCASSLLASWGSETQYFGPGTRLLVL.

With respect to this clone: This same CDR3 is encoded by further DNA sequences in the sample. CDR3 protein: CASSLGLAGSYEQYF. Partial CDR3 DNA: TGCGCCAGCAGCTTGGGACTAGCGGGCTCCTACGAG. The V call is TRBV5-1, the J call TRBJ2-7; 10 bases map to TRBD2. The CDR3 end lies 3 residues beyond the end of the read and is filled in from the germline J gene. This CDR3 contains 15 residues. Germline assignment: CDR1 SGHRS and CDR2 YFSETQ. V gave up 0 bases and J gave up 0 bases; unmatched junction bases: 0.

Comments on this clone: Sequencing ends 3 residues short of the CDR3 end; the germline J gene provides the rest. This chain links TRBV11-2 with TRBJ1-1, with a possible D match to TRBD1 (6 bases). This CDR3 is built from 14 residues. V dropped 5 bases and J dropped 5 bases, with 15 bases sitting between them. CDR1 is SGHAT and CDR2 is FQNNGV in the germline V gene. Incomplete CDR3 DNA: TGTGCCAGCAGCATACCCGGACAGAATACTGAA. Translation: CASSIPGQNTE. The whole CDR3 sequence is CASSIPGQNTEAFF.

As to this clone: The read terminates 3 residues ahead of where the CDR3 ends, so the germline J gene completes it. The chain carries TRBV7-3 and TRBJ2-1, with TRBD2 identical over 8 bases. Looked up from germline, CDR1 is SGHTA and CDR2 is FQGTGA. Trimming cost V 4 bases and J 2 bases; bases outside gene matches: 4. This CDR3 spans 15 amino acids. The sequenced CDR3 bases are TGTGCCAGCAGCTCACTAGCGGCCCCCTACAATGAG. This gives the protein CASSSLAAPYNE. The full CDR3 protein reads CASSSLAAPYNEQFF.

With regard to this clone: The observed sequence ends 3 residues before the CDR3 terminus, with the missing tail filled in from the germline J gene. V usage is TRBV20-1 and J usage is TRBJ1-1; the D gene is possibly TRBD1 (5 bases). V was shortened by 6 bases and J by 3 bases, with 14 bases between the two germline ends. Germline assignment: CDR1 DFQATT and CDR2 SNEGSKA (reference sequence). The CDR3 covers 13 residues. The CDR3 region is CSAGGGFHTEAFF. The sequenced CDR3 bases are TGCAGTGCCGGGGGGGGTTTCCACACTGAA.

Remarks on this clone: The read comes to an end 3 residues before the CDR3 does, leaving the germline J gene to fill in the end. The chain recombines TRBV19 with TRBJ2-3; 9 bases agree with TRBD2. Germline V gene data show CDR1 as LNHDA and CDR2 as SQIVND (reference sequence). CDR3 length equals 16 residues. Germline trimming cut 3 bases from V and 4 bases from J; bases unmatched to any gene: 8. The CDR3 reads CASSIGGSSGADTQYF. The CDR3 bases that were read are TGTGCCAGTAGTATCGGTGGGTCTAGCGGGGCAGATACG.

Regarding this clone: With the read ending 3 residues before the CDR3 end, the germline J gene is used to fill in that end. The gene calls are TRBV5-1 and TRBJ2-5; a weak D match, TRBD1 (7 bases). The CDR3 contains 15 residues. Between the trimmed V and J ends, which lost 0 bases and 2 bases, there was a span of 11 bases. Germline lookup yields CDR1 SGHRS and CDR2 YFSETQ. The CDR3 DNA, read in part, is TGCGCCAGCAGCTTGGAGGGGGCGGGACAAGAGACC. Amino acid sequence: CASSLEGAGQET. The full CDR3 protein reads CASSLEGAGQETQYF. Together with reference TRBV5-1 and TRBJ2-5, the CDR3 gives the full variable domain: KAGVTQTPRYLIKTRGQQVTLSCSPISGHRSVSWYQQTPGQGLQFLFEYFSETQRNKGNFPGRFSGRQFSNSRSEMNVSTLELGDSALYLCASSLEGAGQETQYFGPGTRLLVL.

Remarks on this clone: The CDR3 end lies 3 residues beyond the end of the read and is filled in from the germline J gene. The rearrangement links TRBV2 to TRBJ1-1; D gene ambiguous. Germline V gene sequence: CDR1 SNHLY, CDR2 FYNNEI. The V and J ends lost 6 bases and 0 bases respectively, with 8 bases between them. The CDR3 spans 13 residues. CDR3 DNA (partial): TGTGCCAGCAGCCTACAGATGAACACTGAA. Encoded protein: CASSLQMNTE. The CDR3 as a whole reads CASSLQMNTEAFF.

Concerning this clone itself: The DNA ends 3 residues before the CDR3 does, and the rest of the CDR3 is filled in from the germline J gene. The chain is built from TRBV18 and TRBJ2-1, with 8 bases that match TRBD2. Germline CDR1 and CDR2: KGHSH and LQKENI. Germline trimming cut 2 bases from V and 6 bases from J; bases unmatched to any gene: 6. The CDR3 is 15 residues long. CDR3 DNA, as far as it was read: TGTGCCAGCTCACCATTAGCGGGAACTTCCAATGAG. It specifies CASSPLAGTSNE. The whole CDR3 is CASSPLAGTSNEQFF.

As for this clone: The read ends 3 residues early relative to the CDR3; the germline J gene fills the gap. The rearrangement joins TRBV18 to TRBJ1-2; TRBD1 aligns across 7 bases. Germline V gives CDR1 KGHSH, CDR2 LQKENI. J lost 4 bases, V lost 3 bases, and 8 bases had no gene match. The CDR3 has 15 amino acids. Incomplete CDR3 DNA: TGTGCCAGCTCACCGGTCACAGGGGTAGGCTATGGC. It translates to CASSPVTGVGYG. In full, the CDR3 is CASSPVTGVGYGYTF.

In the case of this clone: From the germline J gene comes the end of the CDR3, since the read stops 3 residues before it. The rearrangement joins TRBV19 to TRBJ2-1; TRBD2 aligns across 7 bases. The CDR3 sequence is 14 residues long. Trimming cost V 4 bases and J 3 bases; bases outside gene matches: 3. The V gene's germline CDR1 is LNHDA and CDR2 SQIVND (reference sequence). The CDR3 reads CASSTSSGYNEQFF. CDR3 bases read: TGTGCCAGTAGTACCTCTAGCGGCTACAATGAG.

Points on this clone: The sequenced fragment ends 3 residues before the CDR3 boundary, so the rest is inferred from the germline J gene. The chain employs TRBV19 and TRBJ2-2, with 8 bases lining up with TRBD2. Germline V CDR1 and CDR2: LNHDA, SQIVND (reference sequence). Trimming at V came to 3 bases and at J to 4 bases, leaving 1 base not matched to a gene. This CDR3 is built from 14 residues. This CDR3 reads CASSILAGTGELFF. The sequenced CDR3 bases are TGTGCCAGTAGTATTCTAGCGGGCACCGGGGAG.

With respect to this clone: From the germline J gene comes the end of the CDR3, since the read stops 3 residues before it. The rearrangement links TRBV19 to TRBJ2-3, with 7 positions matching TRBD1. The CDR3 covers 13 residues. The V gene's germline CDR1 is LNHDA and CDR2 SQIVND (reference sequence). J was trimmed by 3 bases and V by 4 bases; bases with no gene match: 1. The covered CDR3 bases are TGTGCCAGTAGTACAGGGGGAACAGATACG. Residues: CASSTGGTDT. The full CDR3 sequence reads CASSTGGTDTQYF.

On this clone itself: The read falls 3 residues short of the CDR3 end, and the missing part is taken from the germline J gene. The chain uses TRBV28 and TRBJ2-3; TRBD2 agrees at 14 bases. Germline loops: CDR1 MDHEN, CDR2 SYDVKM. The CDR3 contains 17 residues. The trim removed 6 bases at V and 4 bases at J, leaving 9 bases unmatched. The sequenced CDR3 bases are TGTGCCAGCAGGCGAACCGGGACTAGCGGGAGCTCAGATACG. It yields the protein CASRRTGTSGSSDT. The complete CDR3 protein is CASRRTGTSGSSDTQYF.

A remark on this clone: The read ends 3 residues before the CDR3 terminus; that terminus is restored from the germline J gene. The J gene is TRBJ1-5, the V gene TRBV5-5, with D possibly being TRBD1 (6 bases). V was clipped by 8 bases and J by 2 bases, with 8 bases between them. The CDR3 is 12 residues long. The germline CDR1 and CDR2 sequences are SGHKS and YYEKEE (reference sequence). The covered CDR3 bases are TGTGCCAGTCGACAGGGCAATCAGCCC. Amino acid sequence: CASRQGNQP. In full, the CDR3 reads CASRQGNQPQHF.

Turning to this clone: The CDR3 end is not reached by the read, which stops 3 residues before it; the germline J gene fills it in. This chain links TRBV18 with TRBJ2-7; 9 positions agree with TRBD1. The germline V gene encodes CDR1 KGHSH and CDR2 LQKENI. The CDR3 totals 16 residues. J was trimmed by 2 bases and V by 5 bases; bases with no gene match: 10. The covered CDR3 bases are TGTGCCAGCTCAGGGGGGGACAGGGCGTTTACCTACGAG. This sequence encodes CASSGGDRAFTYE. In full, the CDR3 reads CASSGGDRAFTYEQYF.

Comments on this clone: The CDR3 end is not reached by the read, which stops 3 residues before it; the germline J gene fills it in. V is TRBV20-1 and J is TRBJ1-6; TRBD1 matches 9 bases. Looked up from germline, CDR1 is DFQATT and CDR2 is SNEGSKA (reference sequence). J gave up 10 bases and V 3 bases, and 10 bases lay outside the gene matches. The CDR3 is made up of 15 amino acids. This chain's CDR3 is CSASPGQGGWSPLHF. The CDR3 DNA, read in part, is TGCAGTGCTAGCCCGGGACAGGGAGGATGGTCACCC.

A word on this clone: Coverage ceases 3 residues before the CDR3 finishes, and the germline J gene fills in the end. V and J are TRBV7-2 and TRBJ2-7, with TRBD2 as a possible D gene (6 bases). With 5 bases removed from V and 0 bases from J, the gap between germline ends came to 14 bases. This CDR3 has 15 amino acids. Germline CDR1 reads SGHTA; CDR2 reads FQGNSA. This CDR3 reads CASSPSGRHSYEQYF. The sequenced part of the CDR3 DNA is TGTGCCAGCAGCCCAAGCGGGCGGCACTCCTACGAG.

With respect to this clone: The read falls 3 residues short of the CDR3 end, and the missing part is taken from the germline J gene. This chain links TRBV6-2 or TRBV6-3 with TRBJ2-7, with TRBD2 identical over 8 bases. Losses at the gene ends were 3 bases for V and 3 bases for J; bases not matched to a gene: 10. CDR1 is MNHEY, CDR2 SVGEGT, per germline. CDR3 length equals 16 residues. The CDR3 is CASSYSRTSYVYEQYF. CDR3 bases read: TGTGCCAGCAGTTATTCCCGGACTAGCTACGTCTACGAG.